This is a list of T cell receptor beta chains from one sample in a study of beta chain features in type 1 diabetes. Sequencing used immunoSEQ multiplex PCR; TCRdb keeps in-frame clones, though not all of them. The sample includes about 160,000 clones, more than 60% of them seen just once. Sequencing input: naive CD4+ T cells from blood. The receptors were sampled from a man aged 25 to 40 with type 1 diabetes. Each CDR3 is given with its conserved first and last residue. D genes are given only for firm matches. Rows may omit the clone size; those that give it use once, few, many or a size class.

CDR3 protein	CDR3 DNA	D gene	J gene	clone size	V gene
CASSLEVGGPPAYEQYF	TGTGCCAGCAGCTTAGAGGTAGGGGGGCCTCCTGCCTACGAGCAGTACTTC	-	TRBJ2-7	-	TRBV7-9
CASSLLLPPYEQYF	TGTGCCAGCAGCTTGCTACTACCTCCCTACGAGCAGTACTTC	-	TRBJ2-7	-	TRBV5-6
CASSPRTSGGSYNEQFF	TGTGCCAGCAGCCCCCGGACTAGCGGGGGGTCCTACAATGAGCAGTTCTTC	TRBD2	TRBJ2-1	few	TRBV7-9
CAWKVNSYEQYF	TGTGCCTGGAAGGTCAACTCCTACGAGCAGTACTTC	-	TRBJ2-7	-	TRBV30
CASSPDSNYGYTF	TGTGCCAGCTCACCCGACAGTAACTATGGCTACACCTTC	-	TRBJ1-2	few	TRBV18
CAWSIYEGGEQYF	TGTGCCTGGAGTATATACGAGGGGGGCGAGCAGTACTTC	-	TRBJ2-7	-	TRBV30
CASSLVQGPKNIQYF	TGCGCCAGCAGCTTGGTGCAGGGGCCCAAAAACATTCAGTACTTC	-	TRBJ2-4	-	TRBV5-1
CASSRDVNTEAFF	TGTGCCAGCAGTCGCGACGTGAACACTGAAGCTTTCTTT	-	TRBJ1-1	-	TRBV6-5
CASSPGTAMDEQYF	TGCGCCAGCAGCCCAGGGACAGCTATGGACGAGCAGTACTTC	TRBD1	TRBJ2-7	-	TRBV5-1
CASSGKGVIGKLFF	TGTGCCAGCAGCGGGAAAGGAGTTATCGGAAAACTGTTTTTT	-	TRBJ1-4	-	TRBV7-9
CSVAGSGGMDTQYF	TGCAGCGTTGCTGGGAGTGGGGGGATGGATACGCAGTATTTT	-	TRBJ2-3	-	TRBV29-1
CASSELTQKYEQYF	TGTGCCAGCAGTGAATTAACACAGAAGTACGAGCAGTACTTC	-	TRBJ2-7	-	TRBV25-1
CAISESDRLVAKNIQYF	TGTGCCATCAGTGAGTCCGACCGTCTCGTGGCCAAAAACATTCAGTACTTC	-	TRBJ2-4	-	TRBV10-3
CASSPGGQGKTQYF	TGTGCCAGCAGCCCGGGGGGACAGGGAAAGACCCAGTACTTC	TRBD1	TRBJ2-5	-	TRBV7-2
CASSQEDASNEQFF	TGCGCCAGCAGCCAAGAAGACGCGAGCAATGAGCAGTTCTTC	-	TRBJ2-1	few	TRBV4-3
CASSSGQGYGYTF	TGTGCCAGCAGCTCCGGACAGGGCTATGGCTACACCTTC	TRBD1	TRBJ1-2	-	TRBV7-2
CASRGQFGETQYF	TGTGCCAGCAGAGGACAGTTTGGGGAGACCCAGTACTTC	-	TRBJ2-5	-	TRBV6-1
CASRNRFNQPQHF	TGTGCCAGCAGGAACAGATTCAATCAGCCCCAGCATTTT	-	TRBJ1-5	-	TRBV2
CAWSGQPQETQYF	TGTGCCTGGAGTGGACAGCCCCAAGAGACCCAGTACTTC	-	TRBJ2-5	few	TRBV30
CASSSGYQPQHF	TGTGCCAGCAGTTCGGGGTATCAGCCCCAGCATTTT	-	TRBJ1-5	-	TRBV6-6
CASSYEGDSNQPQHF	TGTGCCAGCAGTTACGAGGGTGATAGCAATCAGCCCCAGCATTTT	-	TRBJ1-5	-	TRBV6-5
CASSPWTGGSTDTQYF	TGTGCCAGCTCACCGTGGACAGGGGGGAGCACAGATACGCAGTATTTT	TRBD1	TRBJ2-3	-	TRBV18
CSVEALGLSQTQYF	TGCAGCGTTGAGGCATTGGGACTATCGCAGACCCAGTACTTC	TRBD2	TRBJ2-5	few	TRBV29-1
CATSTQTGGAYNEQFF	TGTGCCACCAGCACCCAGACAGGGGGCGCTTACAATGAGCAGTTCTTC	TRBD1	TRBJ2-1	few	TRBV15
CAWTLTGASAGNTIYF	TGTGCCTGGACCTTAACAGGGGCTTCGGCTGGAAACACCATATATTTT	TRBD1	TRBJ1-3	-	TRBV30
CSVEDRVRQGYTF	TGCAGCGTTGAAGATCGGGTTCGCCAGGGCTACACCTTC	-	TRBJ1-2	few	TRBV29-1
CASSLGGRSEQYF	TGTGCCAGCAGCTTAGGTGGCAGATCTGAGCAGTACTTC	-	TRBJ2-7	once	TRBV7-2
CSVEGFGNTIYF	TGCAGCGTTGAAGGGTTTGGAAACACCATATATTTT	-	TRBJ1-3	-	TRBV29-1
CASTWTGEETQYF	TGTGCCAGCACCTGGACAGGGGAAGAGACCCAGTACTTC	TRBD1	TRBJ2-5	-	TRBV2
CSVEWGVGDTQYF	TGCAGCGTTGAATGGGGAGTAGGAGATACGCAGTATTTT	-	TRBJ2-3	-	TRBV29-1
CATSSIIRASGRTGELFF	TGTGCCACCAGCAGTATCATCAGGGCCTCCGGGCGGACCGGGGAGCTGTTTTTT	-	TRBJ2-2	few	TRBV15
CASSWGSAKNIQYF	TGTGCCAGCAGCTGGGGATCAGCCAAAAACATTCAGTACTTC	-	TRBJ2-4	-	TRBV11-2
CASSQSGTGSNQPQHF	TGTGCCAGCAGCCAATCCGGGACAGGGAGCAATCAGCCCCAGCATTTT	TRBD1	TRBJ1-5	-	TRBV4-2
CASSFFGSYEQYF	TGTGCCAGCAGCTTCTTTGGCTCCTACGAGCAGTACTTC	-	TRBJ2-7	-	TRBV13
CAISEAGRRETQYF	TGTGCCATCAGTGAGGCCGGACGGAGAGAGACCCAGTACTTC	-	TRBJ2-5	once	TRBV10-3
CASGLVLAGPGDNEQFF	TGTGCTAGTGGTTTGGTACTGGCGGGGCCGGGGGACAATGAGCAGTTCTTC	-	TRBJ2-1	-	TRBV12-5
CASGGQGHEQFF	TGTGCCAGCGGGGGACAGGGTCATGAGCAGTTCTTC	TRBD1	TRBJ2-1	-	TRBV28
CASSVVTGRGNNEQFF	TGTGCCAGCAGCGTAGTAACGGGCAGGGGAAACAATGAGCAGTTCTTC	-	TRBJ2-1	-	TRBV9
CASSLKAGQGASEQYF	TGTGCCAGCAGCTTGAAGGCGGGACAGGGAGCCTCCGAGCAGTACTTC	TRBD1	TRBJ2-7	-	TRBV5-6
CASSLGQSTDTQYF	TGCGCCAGCAGCTTGGGTCAGAGCACAGATACGCAGTATTTT	-	TRBJ2-3	-	TRBV5-1
CSVVTGRRETQYF	TGCAGCGTGGTGACAGGGCGCAGAGAGACCCAGTACTTC	TRBD1	TRBJ2-5	few	TRBV29-1
CASSPPSTLGSSYNEQFF	TGTGCCAGCAGCCCGCCCTCCACTCTAGGGAGCTCCTACAATGAGCAGTTCTTC	-	TRBJ2-1	-	TRBV14
CAWRKPGHFSHEQYF	TGTGCCTGGAGGAAACCGGGACATTTTTCCCACGAGCAGTACTTC	-	TRBJ2-7	-	TRBV30